The rows below give T cell receptor beta chains drawn from one sample of a study of shared clonotypes between healthy human individuals. The assay was immunoSEQ multiplex PCR, and TCRdb's table has in-frame clones only and misses some. The sample includes 800,000 to 1,200,000 clones, around 82% of them seen just once. Sequencing input: memory CD4+ T cells from PBMCs. These receptors originate from a man between 18 and 35 years old in good health. Some clones in this sample may be carry-over from other donors' samples. The CDR3 runs from the conserved cysteine through the conserved F or W. A D gene is named only where the DNA matches it firmly. Not all rows give a size; the values are once, few, many and, for expanded clones, a class.

D: TRBD1; J: TRBJ2-7; V: TRBV6-1; size: once; CDR3: CASSVPGQGARNEQYF; DNA: TGTGCCAGCAGTGTCCCTGGGCAGGGGGCGCGAAACGAGCAGTACTTC
D: -; J: TRBJ1-6; V: TRBV28; size: -; CDR3: CASSFAGSPLHF; DNA: TGTGCCAGCAGTTTTGCGGGATCACCCCTCCACTTT
D: TRBD1; J: TRBJ2-1; V: TRBV7-2; size: few; CDR3: CASSLGGQPNEQFF; DNA: TGTGCCAGCAGCTTAGGGGGACAGCCCAATGAGCAGTTCTTC
D: -; J: TRBJ2-1; V: TRBV4-3; size: -; CDR3: CASSQGVSGLYNEQFF; DNA: TGCGCCAGCAGCCAAGGGGTGAGCGGGCTTTACAATGAGCAGTTCTTC
D: TRBD2; J: TRBJ2-2; V: TRBV7-2; size: -; CDR3: CAGGGRDTGELFF; DNA: TGTGCCGGAGGCGGGAGGGACACCGGGGAGCTGTTTTTT
D: -; J: TRBJ1-4; V: TRBV7-2; size: -; CDR3: CASSPGQRREKLFF; DNA: TGTGCCAGCAGCCCCGGGCAACGGCGGGAAAAACTGTTTTTT
D: -; J: TRBJ2-3; V: TRBV11-3; size: -; CDR3: CASSLAHGTDTQYF; DNA: TGTGCCAGCAGCTTAGCTCACGGGACAGATACGCAGTATTTT
D: -; J: TRBJ2-1; V: TRBV29-1; size: -; CDR3: CSVESKNEQFF; DNA: TGCAGCGTTGAATCCAAAAATGAGCAGTTCTTC
D: TRBD2; J: TRBJ2-3; V: TRBV7-2; size: -; CDR3: CASSKLLAGGPKDTQYF; DNA: TGTGCCAGCAGCAAACTACTAGCGGGAGGGCCAAAAGATACGCAGTATTTT
D: -; J: TRBJ1-5; V: TRBV28; size: few; CDR3: CASSLVGAQPQHF; DNA: TGTGCCAGCAGTTTAGTGGGGGCTCAGCCCCAGCATTTT
D: -; J: TRBJ1-2; V: TRBV28; size: many; CDR3: CASSLNQGYGYTF; DNA: TGTGCCAGCAGTTTAAACCAGGGCTATGGCTACACCTTC
D: -; J: TRBJ2-7; V: TRBV10-1; size: few; CDR3: CASSDAGSYEQYF; DNA: TGCGCCAGCAGTGACGCGGGTTCCTACGAGCAGTACTTC
D: -; J: TRBJ2-5; V: TRBV19; size: -; CDR3: CASRAEGQETQYF; DNA: TGTGCCAGTAGGGCGGAGGGGCAAGAGACCCAGTACTTC
D: -; J: TRBJ2-1; V: TRBV9; size: -; CDR3: CASSVSRNEQFF; DNA: TGTGCCAGCAGCGTTAGCAGAAATGAGCAGTTCTTC
D: -; J: TRBJ2-2; V: TRBV25-1; size: few; CDR3: CASSELRGNGELFF; DNA: TGTGCCAGCAGTGAATTGCGTGGGAACGGGGAGCTGTTTTTT
D: -; J: TRBJ1-5; V: TRBV4-2; size: few; CDR3: CASSQHPGGFGNQPQHF; DNA: TGTGCCAGCAGCCAACACCCCGGGGGCTTTGGCAATCAGCCCCAGCATTTT
D: -; J: TRBJ2-2; V: TRBV18; size: -; CDR3: CASSEQGPGELFF; DNA: TGTGCCAGCTCAGAACAGGGTCCCGGGGAGCTGTTTTTT
D: -; J: TRBJ1-3; V: TRBV6-1; size: -; CDR3: CASSLGRNFGNTIYF; DNA: TGTGCCAGCAGTCTGGGACGGAATTTTGGAAACACCATATATTTT
D: -; J: TRBJ1-5; V: TRBV5-4; size: -; CDR3: CASSFGGNQPQHF; DNA: TGTGCCAGCAGCTTCGGGGGCAATCAGCCCCAGCATTTT
D: -; J: TRBJ1-3; V: TRBV5-6; size: -; CDR3: CASSSPVGTPGNTIYF; DNA: TGTGCCAGCAGCTCACCGGTGGGGACGCCTGGAAACACCATATATTTT
D: TRBD1; J: TRBJ2-3; V: TRBV6-1; size: few; CDR3: CASSEGPGQGQNTQYF; DNA: TGTGCCAGCAGTGAAGGGCCCGGACAGGGTCAAAATACGCAGTATTTT
D: -; J: TRBJ2-7; V: TRBV7-2; size: -; CDR3: CASSLVGNEQYF; DNA: TGTGCCAGCAGCTTAGTCGGGAACGAGCAGTACTTC
D: TRBD1; J: TRBJ1-2; V: TRBV9; size: -; CDR3: CASSRTGGNYGYTF; DNA: TGTGCCAGCAGCCGGACAGGGGGTAACTATGGCTACACCTTC
D: TRBD1; J: TRBJ1-1; V: TRBV14; size: -; CDR3: CASSLIGGLTEAFF; DNA: TGTGCCAGCAGCCTAATAGGGGGCCTCACTGAAGCTTTCTTT
D: -; J: TRBJ1-5; V: TRBV7-2; size: -; CDR3: CASSPGSARNQPQHF; DNA: TGTGCCAGCAGCCCGGGTTCAGCCAGAAATCAGCCCCAGCATTTT
D: -; J: TRBJ2-1; V: TRBV29-1; size: -; CDR3: CSGGWDSDLSLLSSYNEQFF; DNA: TGCAGCGGGGGTTGGGACTCGGACTTGTCCCTCCTGAGCTCCTACAATGAGCAGTTCTTC
D: TRBD1; J: TRBJ2-7; V: TRBV2; size: -; CDR3: CASIGRTGGYEQYF; DNA: TGTGCCAGCATTGGGAGGACAGGGGGCTACGAGCAGTACTTC
D: -; J: TRBJ1-5; V: TRBV7-2; size: -; CDR3: CASSFRGGQPQHF; DNA: TGTGCCAGCAGCTTTAGGGGCGGTCAGCCCCAGCATTTT
D: -; J: TRBJ2-5; V: TRBV11-2; size: many; CDR3: CASSLDGLLAQYF; DNA: TGTGCCAGCAGCTTAGACGGGCTCCTGGCCCAGTACTTC
D: -; J: TRBJ1-2; V: TRBV13; size: -; CDR3: CASSLNRRNNYGYTF; DNA: TGTGCCAGCAGCTTAAATCGCCGTAACAACTATGGCTACACCTTC
D: -; J: TRBJ2-3; V: TRBV7-2; size: -; CDR3: CASSLIPPSPYTQYF; DNA: TGTGCCAGCAGCTTAATCCCTCCCTCACCATATACGCAGTATTTT
D: TRBD2; J: TRBJ2-2; V: TRBV6-4; size: -; CDR3: CASKLAEGLTGELFF; DNA: TGTGCCAGTAAACTAGCGGAGGGCCTAACCGGGGAGCTGTTTTTT
D: -; J: TRBJ2-2; V: TRBV28; size: -; CDR3: CASRRGLRPSGELSF; DNA: TGTGCCAGTAGACGAGGTCTTCGGCCCTCCGGGGAGCTGTCTTTT
D: TRBD2; J: TRBJ2-1; V: TRBV15; size: -; CDR3: CATSRLAGEIDNEQFF; DNA: TGTGCCACCAGCAGGTTAGCGGGAGAGATTGACAATGAGCAGTTCTTC
D: TRBD1; J: TRBJ1-2; V: TRBV10-3; size: -; CDR3: CAISDPGGMYGYTF; DNA: TGTGCCATCAGTGACCCAGGGGGGATGTATGGCTACACCTTC
D: -; J: TRBJ1-1; V: TRBV28; size: -; CDR3: CASSGREQTFF; DNA: TGTGCCAGCAGTGGCAGGGAACAAACTTTCTTT